The following is a TCR beta chain sequence with its context. This clonotype showed up many times. This clone's antigen is unknown. No base-level quality is on record; no much larger clone is a single base apart. Ophthalmopathy patients had moderately to severely active disease, Clinical Activity Score of at least 3, NOSPECS grade of at least 4, and disease duration under 3 months. Patients with other autoimmune diseases, uncontrolled infections, pregnancy or lactation were excluded from the study. Diagnosis relied on clinical symptoms, serum thyroxine, TRAb, thyroid ultrasound and orbital computed tomography. Using Ficoll-Paque density gradient centrifugation, PBMCs were isolated from about 9.2 ml of fresh peripheral blood. Trizol reagent was used to extract the total RNA, and its quality was then checked on an Agilent 2100 Bioanalyzer. TCR beta CDR3 regions were amplified from RNA transcripts for repertoire sequencing. HTBI primers and the Qiagen OneStep RT-PCR kit were used in a first-round RT-PCR, which was followed by a second-round multiplex PCR, size selection and purification. The libraries underwent paired-end sequencing with 100 bp reads on an Illumina HiSeq2000. Concerning the study's data processing: Reads were processed with SOAPnuke, discarding reads with adapters, uncalled bases, mean Phred below 15, or no exact constant-primer or identifier match. COPE v1.2.5 was used to merge the high-quality paired reads. Clonotypes were defined as unique nucleotide sequences and were aligned to IMGT TRB V, D and J references using MiTCR v1.1. The analysis was limited to V-J combinations with a frequency above 0.0001, which together covered just over 98% of the repertoires. For each V-J combination, a TCR clonal expansion and chaos score was defined as F50 clonal expansion divided by the chaos observed in the TCRdist matrix. Welch's t-statistics and random forest were used to reduce features to about a dozen V-J combinations, which were fed into a naive Bayes classifier. The Morisita-Horn index was used to measure how similar the thyroid and blood repertoires were. The public reads were quality trimmed at Q25 with fastp and then assembled into clones with MiXCR by TCRdb, keeping productive beta chains. Merged by CDR3 protein, the rows form single entries marked with the most common genes and DNA. The V and J calls and clone size are TCRdb's, not the authors'. The sample table records 350,000 to 400,000 distinct CDR3 sequences; around 18% of these occur just once. 1.6% of the sample rests with the top ten.

This sample was taken from a study of Graves' ophthalmopathy and Graves' hyperthyroidism (dated 2018 in TCRdb). In terms of the full investigation: Peripheral blood samples were taken at the time of initial diagnosis, before any treatment was given. To tell Graves' ophthalmopathy apart from Graves' hyperthyroidism, and to predict which patients would progress to ophthalmopathy, the study relied on TCR beta repertoire signatures. In roughly six hyperthyroidism patients, T-cell repertoires of thyroid tissue and blood were compared. The independent validation cohort included some 19 hyperthyroidism patients plus 17 patients who later progressed from hyperthyroidism to ophthalmopathy. In total, over 130 blood samples were TCR-sequenced: some 43 ophthalmopathy, some 72 hyperthyroidism and roughly 17 hyperthyroidism-to-ophthalmopathy patients. To explore V-J signatures distinguishing ophthalmopathy from hyperthyroidism, a discovery set of more than 95 patients (about 44 ophthalmopathy, around 55 stable hyperthyroidism) was enrolled. Once sampling was done, hyperthyroidism patients were given methimazole at a starting dose of 30 mg daily, while ophthalmopathy patients were given high-dose intravenous methylprednisolone. The 75 to 100 discovery patients were divided at random into training and test sets in a 7:3 ratio.

What the work shows at the level of the full study, not this receptor alone: In cross-validation, the 13-signature model distinguished ophthalmopathy from stable hyperthyroidism with less than 90% sensitivity and around 81% specificity, while in the test set the corresponding values were approximately 80% and 75%. Most expanded thyroid clonotypes with frequency above 0.001 were also detected in blood, suggesting blood repertoires may reflect the thyroid immune response. In validation, the model predicted ophthalmopathy progression with 70.59% sensitivity and 72% to 80% specificity; roughly 12 predicted patients were CT-confirmed with GO in a median of about 7.1 months. Sample size was not statistically predetermined, and group allocation was not concealed from the investigators.

The CDR3 runs 13 amino acids, cysteine and phenylalanine included. Only the CDR3 part of the read is kept: 39 bases, read in frame from the first base. V is pared back by 7 bases and J by 0 bases, with 9 bases lying between the germline termini. The V and J segments used are TRBV12-3 or TRBV12-4 and TRBJ1-2, with TRBD1 perhaps the D gene, on 5 matching bases. Sequenced material: peripheral blood. The TCR sequence derives from a woman aged 18-35 years with Graves' ophthalmopathy. Donor details come from another sample of the same person, matched by shared clones. The CDR3 protein is CASTGFTNYGYTF. At the DNA level, the sequence is TGTGCCAGCACAGGGTTCACTAACTATGGCTACACCTTC.